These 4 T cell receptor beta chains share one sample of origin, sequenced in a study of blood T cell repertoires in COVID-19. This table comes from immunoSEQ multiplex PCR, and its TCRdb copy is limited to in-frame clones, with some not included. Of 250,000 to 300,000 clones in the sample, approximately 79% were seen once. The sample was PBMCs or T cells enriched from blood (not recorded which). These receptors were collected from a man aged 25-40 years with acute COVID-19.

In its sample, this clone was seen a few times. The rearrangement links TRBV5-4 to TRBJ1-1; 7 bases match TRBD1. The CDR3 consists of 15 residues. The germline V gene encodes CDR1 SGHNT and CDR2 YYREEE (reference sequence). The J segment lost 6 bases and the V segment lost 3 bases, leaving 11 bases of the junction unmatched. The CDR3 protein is CASSSKPDRAAEAFF. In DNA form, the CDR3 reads TGTGCCAGCAGCTCCAAGCCTGACAGGGCGGCTGAAGCTTTCTTT.

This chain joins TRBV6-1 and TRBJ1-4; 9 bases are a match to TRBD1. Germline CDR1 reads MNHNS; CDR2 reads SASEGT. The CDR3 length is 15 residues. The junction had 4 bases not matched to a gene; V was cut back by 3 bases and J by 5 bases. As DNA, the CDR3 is TGTGCCAGCAGTGACACAGGGGGCTCGAATGAAAAACTGTTTTTT. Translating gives CASSDTGGSNEKLFF.

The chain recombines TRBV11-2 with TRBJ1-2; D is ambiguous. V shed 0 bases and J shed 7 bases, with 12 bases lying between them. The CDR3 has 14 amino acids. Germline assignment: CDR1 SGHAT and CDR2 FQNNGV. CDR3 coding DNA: TGTGCCAGCAGCTTAGATGGGTCTAGAGGTGGCTACACCTTC. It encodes CASSLDGSRGGYTF.

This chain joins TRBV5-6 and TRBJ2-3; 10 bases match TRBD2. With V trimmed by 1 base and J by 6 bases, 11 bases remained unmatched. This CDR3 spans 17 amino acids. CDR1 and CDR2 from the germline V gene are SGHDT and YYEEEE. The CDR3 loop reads CASSLRVKREGRDTQYF. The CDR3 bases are TGTGCCAGCAGCTTGAGGGTGAAGCGGGAGGGTCGGGATACGCAGTATTTT.